This TCR beta chain emerged from a study of Ad26.COV2.S vaccination and SARS-CoV-2 variants. Study-wide points: Similar non-spike TCR breadth was observed in recipients of vaccine and of placebo.

Here immunoSEQ multiplex PCR was the method, and the copy in TCRdb shows in-frame clones only, minus some. The table lists 440,000 or so clones, 92% of them singletons. This clone showed up just once. Its cognate antigen is unknown. The treatment: around 19 received Ad26.COV2.S at low or high dose, single or two shots; a few received placebo; per-sample allocation not given. Sample collection was performed on day 63 after the first vaccine or placebo injection. At a Boston site, the person donating was an adult of 18-55 years. The clonotype comes from a person aged 18-60 years who received the Ad26.COV2.S COVID-19 vaccine or a placebo. The sample was peripheral blood, taken in a trial of Ad26.COV2.S vaccine versus placebo.

The chain's CDR3 is CATSDGQAGKETQYF. The CDR3 nucleotides read TGTGCCACCAGTGATGGGCAGGCAGGGAAAGAGACCCAGTACTTC. The gene calls are TRBV24-1 and TRBJ2-5, with D possibly being TRBD1 (5 bases). The germline gives CDR1 KGHDR, CDR2 SFDVKD. The CDR3 contains 15 residues. V was shortened by 3 bases and J by 3 bases, with 13 bases between the two germline ends.